This section outlines one TCR beta chain sequence together with its context. This sample stems from a study of blood T cell repertoires in COVID-19. Study in general: Samples came from the United States, Italy and Spain, spanning acute and convalescent COVID-19. T cells, B-cell-depleted T cells, or PBMCs supplied cDNA or gDNA.

Clones were sequenced by immunoSEQ multiplex PCR, and TCRdb holds only the in-frame ones, with some missing. The sample yields under 150,000 clones, more than 75% seen once. The germline CDR1 and CDR2 sequences are LGHNA and YSLEER. This CDR3 has 16 residues. The V and J ends lost 1 base and 3 bases, in that order; junction bases with no gene match: 5. What was sequenced was PBMCs or T cells enriched from blood (not recorded which). The gene calls are TRBV4-3 and TRBJ2-1, with 8 nucleotides matching TRBD1. This receptor was taken from a woman aged 30 to 39 with acute COVID-19. The CDR3 loop reads CASSQGWGQDYNEQFF. CDR3 DNA sequence: TGCGCCAGCAGCCAAGGGTGGGGACAGGACTACAATGAGCAGTTCTTC.